The present entry profiles one T cell receptor beta chain with its context. As yet, its antigen is unknown. These data originate in a study of vaccination and CD4 T cells after COVID-19. Study information: Nasal swab PCR showed SARS-CoV-2 in convalescent patients, several with mild and one with severe disease. Cultures that served as controls received a CEFX pool, an HIV-1 Nef pool, or no peptide.

The CDR3 is 20 residues long. Germline CDR1 is SGDLS and CDR2 is YYNGEE. The J segment lost 6 bases and the V segment lost 5 bases, leaving 24 bases of the junction unmatched. Cultured CD4+ T cell DNA was sequenced using the Oncomine TCR Beta short-read assay. From cultured CD4+ T cells, genomic DNA was extracted. TCRdb reanalysed the PCR reads using MiXCR and keeps one entry per CDR3 protein. Of more than 15,000 distinct CDR3 sequences listed, 26% are singletons. Noted treatment: 10-day PBMC culture with coronavirus spike peptide pools or control peptides (ViraFEST assay). Negative selection yielded CD4+ T cells from day-10 cultures.

The chain employs TRBV9 and TRBJ2-2; TRBD2 aligns across 8 bases. The sample comprised cultured CD4+ T cells from blood. This sequence was found in a human donor with COVID-19. Here the CDR3 DNA reads TGTGCCAGCAGTCCTCGCTCACGGGGGGGCCTTGGTCTGATCCCCGGGGAGCTGTTTTTT. It yields the protein CASSPRSRGGLGLIPGELFF.